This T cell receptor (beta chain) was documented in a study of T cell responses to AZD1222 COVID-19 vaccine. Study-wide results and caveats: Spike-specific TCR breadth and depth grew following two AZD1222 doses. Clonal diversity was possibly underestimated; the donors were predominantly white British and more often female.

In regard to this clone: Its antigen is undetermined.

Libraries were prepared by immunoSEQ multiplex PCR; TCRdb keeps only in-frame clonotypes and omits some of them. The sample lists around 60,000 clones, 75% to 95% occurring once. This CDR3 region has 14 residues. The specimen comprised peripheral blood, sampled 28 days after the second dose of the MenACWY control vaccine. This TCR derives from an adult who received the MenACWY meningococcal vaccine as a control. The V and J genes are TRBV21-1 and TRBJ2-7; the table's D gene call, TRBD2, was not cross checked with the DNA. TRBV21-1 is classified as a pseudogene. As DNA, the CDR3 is TGTGCCAGCTCCCCGCGGGGGGCGTACTACGAGCAGTACTTC. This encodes CASSPRGAYYEQYF.